The rows below give T cell receptor beta chains drawn from one sample of a study of cytomegalovirus exposure and HLA in healthy donors. This table comes from immunoSEQ multiplex PCR, and its TCRdb copy is limited to in-frame clones, with some not included. The repertoire holds about 170,000 clones, around four fifths seen once, with roughly 1.2% in the top ten. The sequenced sample consisted of PBMCs. The receptor source for this set is a boy aged 2 to 10 in good health and CMV-seronegative. Each CDR3 is given with its conserved first and last residue. A D gene is named only where the DNA matches it firmly. Clone sizes are given selectively: once, few, many, or a class where the clone is expanded.

TGTGCCTGGAGTTCTGGGACAGTTAATTCACCCCTCCACTTT	CAWSSGTVNSPLHF	-	TRBV30	TRBJ1-6	TRBD1
TGTGCCAGCTCAATCGGACAGGGAGACACAGATACGCAGTATTTT	CASSIGQGDTDTQYF	-	TRBV18	TRBJ2-3	TRBD1
TGCGCCAGCAGCCAAGATACGGCTAGGGGCGCGCAGTATTTT	CASSQDTARGAQYF	once	TRBV4-3	TRBJ2-3	-
TGTGCCACCGGGTGGGGGGATCGCAATGAGCAGTTCTTC	CATGWGDRNEQFF	-	TRBV6-4	TRBJ2-1	-
TGTGCCAGCAGCCCCGAAGCTAGCGTACAAGAGACCCAGTACTTC	CASSPEASVQETQYF	-	TRBV5-4	TRBJ2-5	-
TGTGCCAGCAGTGAAGGCCGCGGGCGCGGAGATACGCAGTATTTT	CASSEGRGRGDTQYF	once	TRBV2	TRBJ2-3	-
TGTGCCAGCAGGTCACAGGGCCGCTATGGCTACACCTTC	CASRSQGRYGYTF	-	TRBV25-1	TRBJ1-2	-
TGTGCCAGCAGCTTCCCAGGGACTTATGGCTACACCTTC	CASSFPGTYGYTF	few	TRBV5-8	TRBJ1-2	-
TGTGCCAGCAGCTCGACAGTCCTCTATGGCTACACCTTC	CASSSTVLYGYTF	-	TRBV7-2	TRBJ1-2	-
TGTGCCAGCAGCGTCGCCACAGAGAACACTGAAGCTTTCTTT	CASSVATENTEAFF	-	TRBV9	TRBJ1-1	-
TGTGCCAGCAGCCTCGGGGGGGCAGATACGCAGTATTTT	CASSLGGADTQYF	-	TRBV11-2	TRBJ2-3	TRBD2
TGTGCCAGCAGTGCAGACCAGGGGGCATTCGTAGGAAACACCATATATTTT	CASSADQGAFVGNTIYF	-	TRBV2	TRBJ1-3	TRBD1
TGTGCCAGCAGCTTCGGACTTATGAACACTGAAGCTTTCTTT	CASSFGLMNTEAFF	once	TRBV5-8	TRBJ1-1	-
TGTGCCAGCAATAGGGGGCCCGATGAGCAGTTCTTC	CASNRGPDEQFF	-	TRBV2	TRBJ2-1	TRBD1
TGTGCCAGCAGCCCATCCTTCGCGGGGGATGAGCAGTTCTTC	CASSPSFAGDEQFF	once	TRBV4-2	TRBJ2-1	TRBD2
TGTGCCAGCAGCTCGAATACTATGGCCGATGGCTACACCTTC	CASSSNTMADGYTF	-	TRBV14	TRBJ1-2	-
TGTGCCAGCAGTTACCTACAGGGGGCGCGTGAAAAACTGTTTTTT	CASSYLQGAREKLFF	-	TRBV6-5	TRBJ1-4	TRBD1
TGTGCCAGCAGCCCTAGCCTCTGGGACAGGGACGGTGGCTACACCTTC	CASSPSLWDRDGGYTF	-	TRBV7-9	TRBJ1-2	TRBD1
TGTGCCAGCACCTCGGGGGACTTTCCAAACACCATATATTTT	CASTSGDFPNTIYF	-	TRBV6-1	TRBJ1-3	-
TGTGCCAGCAGCCGAACACAGGGGACTGAAGCTTTCTTT	CASSRTQGTEAFF	-	TRBV6-1	TRBJ1-1	TRBD1
TGTGCCAGCAGCCGGACTAGCGCCACCTACGAGCAGTACTTC	CASSRTSATYEQYF	-	TRBV2	TRBJ2-7	TRBD2
TGTGCCAGCAGTGAATGGCGGACATATAGTGAAAAACTGTTTTTT	CASSEWRTYSEKLFF	-	TRBV6-4	TRBJ1-4	-
TGTGCCAGCAGCCGGAGCGGGAGGGCCTACGAGCAGTACTTC	CASSRSGRAYEQYF	-	TRBV6-6	TRBJ2-7	TRBD2
TGTGCCAGCTCTCACGGGGGGGCCGGTGGCTACACCTTC	CASSHGGAGGYTF	-	TRBV18	TRBJ1-2	-
TGTGCCAGTAGTATTTCAAGGGGGAACACTGAAGCTTTCTTT	CASSISRGNTEAFF	once	TRBV19	TRBJ1-1	-
TGTGCTAGTTCCCTCAGGGGCCTGGGCACTGAAGCTTTCTTT	CASSLRGLGTEAFF	few	TRBV12-5	TRBJ1-1	-
TGTGCCAGCAGCTTTCTGTTCTCTGGAAACACCATATATTTT	CASSFLFSGNTIYF	-	TRBV5-6	TRBJ1-3	-
TGTGCCAGCAGTTTTCGCGTGGGAGTAACGTACGAGCAGTACTTC	CASSFRVGVTYEQYF	few	TRBV28	TRBJ2-7	-
TGTGCCAGTAGTATAACACTGCTCAGGGCCAACTATGGCTACACCTTC	CASSITLLRANYGYTF	-	TRBV19	TRBJ1-2	-
TGTGCCAGCAGTTTCGGACTAGACTCCTACAATGAGCAGTTCTTC	CASSFGLDSYNEQFF	-	TRBV27	TRBJ2-1	TRBD2
TGCGCCAGCAGCCCGACGAGGACAGGGGGCTTTGAGCAGTACTTC	CASSPTRTGGFEQYF	-	TRBV5-1	TRBJ2-7	TRBD1
TGTGCCAGCAGTTACGAGGTGGCAGGGGACGCAGATACGCAGTATTTT	CASSYEVAGDADTQYF	-	TRBV6-5	TRBJ2-3	-
TGCGCCAGCAGCCATCACAGGGTTTTACGATCCTCTGGGGCCAACGTCCTGACTTTC	CASSHHRVLRSSGANVLTF	-	TRBV4-3	TRBJ2-6	-
TGTGCCAGCAGCCGATTACAGGGACCCTACGAGCAGTACTTC	CASSRLQGPYEQYF	-	TRBV6-6	TRBJ2-7	-
TGCGCCAGCAGCTTGGAGAGAAACACAGATACGCAGTATTTT	CASSLERNTDTQYF	few	TRBV5-1	TRBJ2-3	-
TGTGCCAGCGGGTACAGCCCCTCCTACAATGAGCAGTTCTTC	CASGYSPSYNEQFF	-	TRBV2	TRBJ2-1	-
TGTGCCACCAGCAGAGAAGGAGGGACCGGAAACACCATATATTTT	CATSREGGTGNTIYF	-	TRBV15	TRBJ1-3	-
TGTGCCAGTGGGGACTTTTCTAGCACAGATACGCAGTATTTT	CASGDFSSTDTQYF	-	TRBV19	TRBJ2-3	-
TGTGCCAGCAGTGACTCGACTAGCGGGAGCAATGAGCAGTTCTTC	CASSDSTSGSNEQFF	-	TRBV6-4	TRBJ2-1	TRBD2
TGTGCCAGCGATTCCGGGACAGGGGAGCATGAGCAGTTCTTC	CASDSGTGEHEQFF	few	TRBV9	TRBJ2-1	TRBD1
TGTGCCAGCAGCGACGGGACAGCCTACAATGAGCAGTTCTTC	CASSDGTAYNEQFF	-	TRBV9	TRBJ2-1	TRBD1
TGTGCCTGGAGTGTGGGACTAGCGGGGAACAATGAGCAGTTCTTC	CAWSVGLAGNNEQFF	few	TRBV30	TRBJ2-1	TRBD2
TGCGCCAGCAGCTTGGCTACCACCACAGATACGCAGTATTTT	CASSLATTTDTQYF	-	TRBV5-1	TRBJ2-3	-
TGTGCCCCCCCCGGGACAGGAGATGAAAAACTGTTTTTT	CAPPGTGDEKLFF	few	TRBV14	TRBJ1-4	TRBD1
TGTGCCAGCAGCTTGACGGGACAGTCGGCTTCTGGAAACACCATATATTTT	CASSLTGQSASGNTIYF	few	TRBV7-2	TRBJ1-3	TRBD1
TGCGCCAGCAGCCAAGAAGGGGGCAGCCAGGGGGGTGGCTACACCTTC	CASSQEGGSQGGGYTF	-	TRBV4-3	TRBJ1-2	TRBD1